Below, one T cell receptor beta chain is given with its context. Ten or more counts support this clonotype. Its antigen remains undetermined. No much larger clonotype is one base removed from it; base qualities were not supplied. The TCR beta CDR3 regions were amplified from the RNA transcripts. For the first round of RT-PCR on the TCR CDR3, the HTBI primer set was used together with the Qiagen OneStep RT-PCR kit. Libraries were constructed in a second round of multiplex PCR, after which size selection and purification were carried out. The libraries were sequenced on an Illumina HiSeq2000 using paired-end 100 bp reads. As for the original processing: SOAPnuke was used to process the raw data, with reads discarded if the reads contained adapters or uncalled bases, had a mean Phred below 15, or lacked an exact constant-primer or identifier match. COPE v1.2.5 was used to merge high-quality paired reads, and clonotypes were defined as unique nucleotide sequences. Clonotypes were aligned to IMGT TRBV, TRBD and TRBJ reference segments using MiTCR v1.1. Analysis was restricted to V-J combinations with a frequency above 0.0001, which covered 99% to 99.2% of repertoires. The TCS score was defined as the ratio of F50 (clonal expansion) to E x V (chaos), calculated using BLOSUM62-based TCRdist between CDR3 peptides within each V-J. Welch's t-statistics and random forest reduced around 510 V-J features to fewer than 15, which were used in a naive Bayes classifier (R e1071). Clones were called with MiXCR by TCRdb after fastp trimmed the public reads at Q25, and only in-frame beta chains were retained. CDR3 protein duplicates are merged, each entry listing the most common genes and DNA. The V and J calls were determined by TCRdb, not by the authors. The sample has a few hundred thousand distinct CDR3 sequences on record, under 15% of them singletons. Of the sample, around a third falls within the top ten clones.

The CDR3 numbers 15 residues from cysteine through phenylalanine. The CDR3 DNA has 45 bases and is translated from base 1. Looking up the germline V gene yields CDR1 SGHTA and CDR2 FQGNSA. The germline V and J ends show losses of 3 bases and 5 bases respectively, and no gene match explains 6 bases of the junction. Graves' hyperthyroidism was defined as stable when no progression to ophthalmopathy occurred over 18 months of follow-up. The hyperthyroidism patients were between 18 and 65 years old and newly diagnosed, with a disease duration of less than 2 months. Exclusion was applied to patients with uncontrolled infections, other autoimmune diseases, pregnancy or lactation. Clinical symptoms, serum thyroxine and TRAb, thyroid ultrasound, and orbital computed tomography formed the basis for the diagnoses. Ficoll-Paque density gradient centrifugation was used to isolate PBMCs from approximately 11 ml of fresh peripheral blood. Total RNA was extracted with Trizol reagent, and quality was checked on an Agilent 2100 Bioanalyzer.

This entry belongs to a study of T cells in Graves' hyperthyroidism and ophthalmopathy (dated by TCRdb to about 2019). Context from the whole study: Peripheral blood samples were taken at initial diagnosis, before any treatment was given. To identify TCR V-J signatures that set the groups apart, the researchers used a discovery cohort of about a hundred patients, made up of 40 to 45 with Graves' ophthalmopathy and 57 with stable Graves' hyperthyroidism. Prospective prediction of ophthalmopathy was tested in an independent validation cohort of fewer than 20 hyperthyroidism patients and 15 to 17 patients who later progressed to ophthalmopathy. The 100 or so discovery patients were randomly split 7:3 into training and test sets. In several Graves' hyperthyroidism patients, the study also compared T-cell repertoires from thyroid tissue with T-cell repertoires from blood. After sampling, hyperthyroidism patients received methimazole starting at 30 mg daily, and ophthalmopathy patients received high-dose intravenous methylprednisolone. TCR Vbeta CDR3 sequencing of approximately 140 peripheral blood samples (43 ophthalmopathy, roughly 74 hyperthyroidism and roughly 17 progressor patients) is reported in the paper.

Broad study findings and their caveats: During validation, the model predicted progression to ophthalmopathy a median of around 6 months ahead of onset, with roughly 65% sensitivity and 72.22% specificity. Blood samples also contained most of the expanded thyroid clonotypes (frequency above 0.001), which suggests that blood repertoires may reflect thyroid immune responses. In cross-validation, a model built on a 13 V-J signature told ophthalmopathy apart from stable hyperthyroidism with roughly 87% sensitivity and roughly 82% specificity, and in testing the same model reached 80%/75%. Sample size was not statistically predetermined, and blinding of investigators to group allocation was not performed.

The sample consisted of blood. The TCR originated in a woman in her thirties with Graves' hyperthyroidism. The V gene is TRBV7-2 and the J gene is TRBJ2-7; 11 central nucleotides agree with TRBD1. The CDR3 protein sequence reads: CASSFRGGQGDEQYF. The DNA sequence is given as TGTGCCAGCAGCTTTAGGGGGGGACAGGGGGACGAGCAGTACTTC.